In its sample, the clone carrying this T cell receptor beta chain was seen many times. The length of the CDR3 is 17 residues. The trim removed 1 base at V and 3 bases at J, leaving 8 bases unmatched. Germline V lookup: CDR1 LGHDT, CDR2 YNNKEL (reference sequence). RNA transcripts provided the source from which TCR beta CDR3 regions were amplified. First-round RT-PCR targeting the TCR CDR3 was performed with the HTBI primer set. TCRdb analysed the multiplex PCR reads with MiXCR anew, one entry per CDR3 protein. The sample lists under 350,000 distinct CDR3 sequences; 18% were seen once. These data belong to a study of T cells in Graves' hyperthyroidism and ophthalmopathy.

This receptor was identified in a woman aged 45-60 years with Graves' hyperthyroidism. The chain links TRBV3-1 to TRBJ2-1; 8 nucleotides agree with TRBD2. The specimen sequenced was blood. The CDR3 sequence is CASSQAKAGAGYNEQFF. DNA for the CDR3: TGTGCCAGCAGCCAAGCCAAAGCGGGGGCTGGCTACAATGAGCAGTTCTTC.